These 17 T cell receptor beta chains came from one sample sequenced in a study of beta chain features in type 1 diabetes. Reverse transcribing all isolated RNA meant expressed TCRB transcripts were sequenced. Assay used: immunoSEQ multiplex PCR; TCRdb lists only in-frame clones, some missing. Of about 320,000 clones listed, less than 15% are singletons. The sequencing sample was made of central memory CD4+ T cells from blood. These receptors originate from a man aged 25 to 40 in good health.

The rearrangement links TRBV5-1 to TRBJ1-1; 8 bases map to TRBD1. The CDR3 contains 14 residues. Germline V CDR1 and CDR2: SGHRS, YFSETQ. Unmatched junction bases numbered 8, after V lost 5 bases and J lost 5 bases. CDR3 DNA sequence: TGCGCCAGCAGTGTATCAGGGGGCGATACTGAAGCTTTCTTT. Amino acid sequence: CASSVSGGDTEAFF.

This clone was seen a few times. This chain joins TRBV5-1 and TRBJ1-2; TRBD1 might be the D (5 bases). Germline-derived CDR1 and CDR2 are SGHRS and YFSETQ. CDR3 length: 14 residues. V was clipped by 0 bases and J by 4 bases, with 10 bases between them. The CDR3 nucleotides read TGCGCCAGCAGCTTGGTTGCAGGGACCTATGGCTACACCTTC. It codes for CASSLVAGTYGYTF.

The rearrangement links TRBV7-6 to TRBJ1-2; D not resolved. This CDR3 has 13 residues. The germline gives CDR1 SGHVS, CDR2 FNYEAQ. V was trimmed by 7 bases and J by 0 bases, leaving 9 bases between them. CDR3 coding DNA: TGTGCCAGCACCCCGGGAGCTAACTATGGCTACACCTTC. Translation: CASTPGANYGYTF. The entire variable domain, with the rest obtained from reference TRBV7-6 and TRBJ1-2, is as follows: GAGVSQSPRYKVTKRGQDVALRCDPISGHVSLYWYRQALGQGPEFLTYFNYEAQQDKSGLPNDRFSAERPEGSISTLTIQRTEQRDSAMYRCASTPGANYGYTFGSGTRLTVV.

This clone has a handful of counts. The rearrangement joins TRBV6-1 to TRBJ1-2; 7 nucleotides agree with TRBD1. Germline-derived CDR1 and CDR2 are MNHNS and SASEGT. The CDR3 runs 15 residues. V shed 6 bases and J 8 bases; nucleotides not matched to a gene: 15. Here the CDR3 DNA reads TGTGCCAGCAGCAAAGGGGGGACAGTCCCAACGGGCTACACCTTC. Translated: CASSKGGTVPTGYTF.

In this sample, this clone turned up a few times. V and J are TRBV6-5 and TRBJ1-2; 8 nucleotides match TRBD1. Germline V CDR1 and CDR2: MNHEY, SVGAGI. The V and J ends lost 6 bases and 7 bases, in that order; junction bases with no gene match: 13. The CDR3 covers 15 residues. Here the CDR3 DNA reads TGTGCCAGCAGGAAATCCGGGACAGGCTATCCTGGCTACACCTTC. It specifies CASRKSGTGYPGYTF.

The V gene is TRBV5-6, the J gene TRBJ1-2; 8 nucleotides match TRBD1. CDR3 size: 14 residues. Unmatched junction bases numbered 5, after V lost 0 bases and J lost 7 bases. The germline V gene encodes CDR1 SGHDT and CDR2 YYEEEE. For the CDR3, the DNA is TGTGCCAGCAGCTTGGGACAGGGGCTAATTGGCTACACCTTC. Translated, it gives CASSLGQGLIGYTF.

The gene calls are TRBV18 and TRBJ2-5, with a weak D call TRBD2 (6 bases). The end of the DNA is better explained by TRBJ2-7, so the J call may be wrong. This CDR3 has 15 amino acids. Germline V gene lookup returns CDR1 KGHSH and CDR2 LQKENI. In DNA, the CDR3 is TGTGCCAGCTCAACCCGGGATGGGGGGACGGTCGAGCAGTACTTC. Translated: CASSTRDGGTVEQYF.

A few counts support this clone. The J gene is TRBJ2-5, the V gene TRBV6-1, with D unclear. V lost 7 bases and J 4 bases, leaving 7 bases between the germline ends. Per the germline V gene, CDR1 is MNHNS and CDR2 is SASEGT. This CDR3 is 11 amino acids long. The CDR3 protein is CASMITETQYF. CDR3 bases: TGTGCCAGCATGATAACAGAGACCCAGTACTTC.

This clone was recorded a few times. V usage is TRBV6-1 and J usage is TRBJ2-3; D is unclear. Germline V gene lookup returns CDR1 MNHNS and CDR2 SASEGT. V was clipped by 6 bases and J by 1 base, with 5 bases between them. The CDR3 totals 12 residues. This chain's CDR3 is CASSWGTDTQYF. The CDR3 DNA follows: TGTGCCAGCAGCTGGGGCACAGATACGCAGTATTTT.

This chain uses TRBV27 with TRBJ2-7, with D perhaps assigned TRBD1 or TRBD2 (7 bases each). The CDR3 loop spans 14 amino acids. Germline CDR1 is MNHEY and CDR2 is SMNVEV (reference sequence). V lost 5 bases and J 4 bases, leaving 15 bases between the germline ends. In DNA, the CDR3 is TGTGCCAGCAGTCCGGGGGGCAGGGGGTACGAGCAGTACTTC. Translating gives CASSPGGRGYEQYF.

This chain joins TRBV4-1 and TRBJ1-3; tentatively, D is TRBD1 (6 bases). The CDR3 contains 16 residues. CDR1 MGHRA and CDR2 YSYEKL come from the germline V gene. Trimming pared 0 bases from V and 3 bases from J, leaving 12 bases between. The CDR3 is CASSQDLTGNGNTIYF. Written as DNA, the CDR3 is TGCGCCAGCAGCCAAGATCTGACAGGAAATGGAAACACCATATATTTT.

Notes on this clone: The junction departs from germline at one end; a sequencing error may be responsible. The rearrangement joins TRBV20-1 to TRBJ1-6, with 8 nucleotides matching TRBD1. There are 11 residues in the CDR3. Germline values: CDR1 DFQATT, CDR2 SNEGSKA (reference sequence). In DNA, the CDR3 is TGCAGTGCTGGGAAGACAGGGGCTATGATCTTT. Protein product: CSAGKTGAMIF.

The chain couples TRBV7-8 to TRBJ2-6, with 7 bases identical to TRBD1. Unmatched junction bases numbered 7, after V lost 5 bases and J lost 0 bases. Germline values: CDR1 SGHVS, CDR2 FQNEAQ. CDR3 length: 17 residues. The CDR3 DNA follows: TGTGCCAGCAGCCTTAGGGACAGTCACTCTGGGGCCAACGTCCTGACTTTC. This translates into CASSLRDSHSGANVLTF.

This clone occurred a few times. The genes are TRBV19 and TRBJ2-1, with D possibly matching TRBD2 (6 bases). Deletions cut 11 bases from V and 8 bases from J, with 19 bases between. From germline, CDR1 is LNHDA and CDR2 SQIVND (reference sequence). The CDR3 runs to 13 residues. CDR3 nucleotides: TGTGCCGGATCAGCGACTAGTTGGGATGAGCAGTTCTTC. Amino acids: CAGSATSWDEQFF.

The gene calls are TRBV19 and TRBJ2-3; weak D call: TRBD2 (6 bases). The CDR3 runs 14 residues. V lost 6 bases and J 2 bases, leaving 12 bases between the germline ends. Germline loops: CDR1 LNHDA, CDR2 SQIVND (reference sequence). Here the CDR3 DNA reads TGTGCCAGTAGGCCGGGGACTCTCACAGATACGCAGTATTTT. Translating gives CASRPGTLTDTQYF.

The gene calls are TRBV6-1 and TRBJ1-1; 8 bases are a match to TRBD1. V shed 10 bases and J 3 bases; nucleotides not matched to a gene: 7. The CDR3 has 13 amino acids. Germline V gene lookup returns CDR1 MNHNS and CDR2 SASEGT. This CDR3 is CAIRMDRDTEAFF. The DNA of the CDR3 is TGTGCCATCAGAATGGACAGGGACACTGAAGCTTTCTTT.

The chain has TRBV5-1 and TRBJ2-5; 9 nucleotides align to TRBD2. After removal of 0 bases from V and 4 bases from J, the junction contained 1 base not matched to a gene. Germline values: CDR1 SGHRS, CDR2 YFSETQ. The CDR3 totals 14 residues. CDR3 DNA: TGCGCCAGCAGCTTGGTACTAGCGGGAGAGACCCAGTACTTC. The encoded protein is CASSLVLAGETQYF.